The 5 T cell receptor beta chains in this list originate from one sample, sequenced in a study of synovial regulatory T cells in juvenile arthritis. Sequencing used immunoSEQ multiplex PCR; TCRdb keeps in-frame clones, though not all of them. This sample's table has roughly 10,000 clones. The sample taken for sequencing was Treg cells from blood. Subset noted: remaining (HLA-DR-negative) circulating blood Treg cells. These receptors originate from a donor younger than 30 with juvenile idiopathic arthritis.

The CDR3 loop is CASSLQGRYTEAFF. The chain combines TRBV27 with TRBJ1-1; TCRdb reports TRBD1, a call that lacks DNA to check it against. The germline CDR1 and CDR2 sequences are MNHEY and SMNVEV (reference sequence). The CDR3 contains 14 residues. The DNA sequence is not available.

This clone ranks as medium-sized (0.01 to 0.1%) in terms of frequency. The chain uses TRBV19 and TRBJ1-3. The CDR3 runs to 13 residues. The DNA sequence is not available. The V gene's germline CDR1 is LNHDA and CDR2 SQIVND (reference sequence). The chain's CDR3 is CASRWRAGNTIYF.

This chain connects TRBV7-7 to TRBJ2-1; the D gene TCRdb calls, TRBD1, cannot be checked with no DNA. The CDR3 spans 15 residues. No nucleotide data were recorded. The V gene's germline CDR1 is SSHAT and CDR2 FNYEAQ (reference sequence). This chain's CDR3 is CASSLGQGSYNEQFF.

The V call is TRBV27, the J call TRBJ2-1; the D call from TCRdb, TRBD1, cannot be confirmed without DNA. This CDR3 is built from 15 residues. The protein alone is recorded here. CDR1 and CDR2 from the germline V gene are MNHEY and SMNVEV (reference sequence). The CDR3 reads CASTYRGDDYNEQFF.

This chain joins TRBV11-2 and TRBJ1-1; the D call from TCRdb, TRBD1, cannot be confirmed without DNA. The germline V gene has CDR1 SGHAT and CDR2 FQNNGV. The CDR3 sequence is 15 residues long. The protein alone is recorded here. Here the CDR3 reads CASSVLTGFNTEAFF.